The rows below give T cell receptor beta chains drawn from one sample of a study of cytomegalovirus exposure and HLA in healthy donors. Using immunoSEQ multiplex PCR, the repertoire was profiled, and TCRdb retains in-frame clones only, with some absent. The sample comprises around 150,000 clones, roughly 77% of which are singletons, and about 4.3% rests with the top ten. The sequenced sample consisted of PBMCs. These receptors were collected from a man aged 25-45 years in good health. The CDR3 runs from the conserved cysteine through the conserved F or W. A D gene is named only where the DNA matches it firmly. Clone size is shown for a subset of rows, as once, few, many or a class of expanded clone.

TRBV2,-,-,TRBJ1-1,CASSVEGREAFF,TGTGCCAGCAGTGTAGAGGGCAGGGAAGCTTTCTTT
TRBV11-3,TRBD2,-,TRBJ2-1,CASSPGTNYNEQFF,TGTGCCAGCAGCCCCGGGACTAACTACAATGAGCAGTTCTTC
TRBV7-3,-,-,TRBJ2-3,CASSSGVRGYTDTQYF,TGTGCCAGCAGCTCCGGAGTGAGAGGGTACACAGATACGCAGTATTTT
TRBV4-1,-,-,TRBJ1-5,CASSRDTDYSNQPQHF,TGCGCCAGCAGTCGGGACACCGACTATAGCAATCAGCCCCAGCATTTT
TRBV6-6,TRBD2,-,TRBJ2-7,CASSYSGAGTYEQYF,TGTGCCAGCAGTTACTCTGGAGCGGGGACTTACGAGCAGTACTTC
TRBV15,-,few,TRBJ2-7,CATSRDAGEQYF,TGTGCCACCAGCAGAGATGCGGGTGAGCAGTACTTC
TRBV15,TRBD2,-,TRBJ2-3,CATKRLTQLARGTDTQYF,TGTGCCACCAAACGACTCACTCAACTAGCGAGAGGCACAGATACGCAGTATTTT
TRBV18,-,once,TRBJ2-4,CASSPPTGIAKNIQYF,TGTGCCAGCTCACCACCCACGGGGATAGCCAAAAACATTCAGTACTTC
TRBV7-2,TRBD1,-,TRBJ1-5,CASSWRQGYNQPQHF,TGTGCCAGCAGCTGGCGACAGGGTTACAATCAGCCCCAGCATTTT
TRBV6-1,TRBD1,-,TRBJ1-1,CASSETGVGEAFF,TGTGCCAGCAGTGAGACAGGGGTTGGTGAAGCTTTCTTT
TRBV6-5,TRBD1,-,TRBJ1-4,CASSTADRAGEKLFF,TGTGCCAGCAGTACCGCCGACAGGGCTGGGGAAAAACTGTTTTTT
TRBV19,TRBD1,-,TRBJ2-2,CASSRSDRGGKGELFF,TGTGCCAGTAGTAGGAGCGACAGGGGGGGAAAAGGGGAGCTGTTTTTT
TRBV2,-,few,TRBJ1-5,CASKEGVDQPQHF,TGTGCCAGCAAGGAGGGAGTCGATCAGCCCCAGCATTTT
TRBV5-1,-,-,TRBJ2-1,CASSKGVSSYNEQFF,TGCGCCAGCAGTAAGGGGGTAAGCTCCTACAATGAGCAGTTCTTC
TRBV11-2,TRBD1,-,TRBJ2-7,CASSNTGAYEQYF,TGTGCCAGCAGCAATACAGGGGCCTACGAGCAGTACTTC
TRBV10-1,-,few,TRBJ2-1,CASSESAPVRDFYNEQFF,TGCGCCAGCAGTGAGTCTGCCCCTGTTCGGGACTTCTACAATGAGCAGTTCTTC
TRBV19,-,-,TRBJ2-1,CASSIPSERRDNEQFF,TGTGCCAGTAGTATCCCATCCGAGAGGAGGGACAATGAGCAGTTCTTC
TRBV15,-,-,TRBJ2-7,CATSPQVDYEQYF,TGTGCCACCAGCCCTCAAGTAGACTACGAGCAGTACTTC
TRBV5-1,TRBD1,-,TRBJ2-7,CASTQGNEQYF,TGCGCCAGCACACAGGGGAACGAGCAGTACTTC
TRBV7-8,-,-,TRBJ2-1,CASSTGGPGAYNEQFF,TGTGCCAGCAGCACCGGGGGACCCGGGGCTTACAATGAGCAGTTCTTC
TRBV19,-,-,TRBJ1-6,CASSRTENSPLHF,TGTGCCAGTAGTCGGACTGAAAATTCACCCCTCCACTTT
TRBV28,-,-,TRBJ1-3,CASSLADSSGNTIYF,TGTGCCAGCAGTTTAGCGGACAGTTCTGGAAACACCATATATTTT
TRBV5-6,-,few,TRBJ1-2,CASSLRTLLNYGYTF,TGTGCCAGCAGCTTGAGGACTCTCCTTAACTATGGCTACACCTTC
TRBV9,TRBD1,-,TRBJ2-3,CASSAGMGQYTDTQYF,TGTGCCAGCAGCGCCGGGATGGGACAGTACACAGATACGCAGTATTTT
TRBV7-9,-,-,TRBJ1-1,CSSSPAAGAFF,TGTTCCAGCAGCCCGGCCGCGGGGGCTTTCTTT
TRBV7-9,TRBD2,-,TRBJ2-4,CSSSLEGGINIQYF,TGTTCCAGCAGCTTAGAGGGAGGGATAAACATTCAGTACTTC
TRBV4-3,TRBD2,-,TRBJ2-3,CASSPSGRSTDTQYF,TGCGCCAGCAGTCCTAGCGGGAGGAGCACAGATACGCAGTATTTT
TRBV7-2,TRBD2,-,TRBJ2-7,CASSLAVVSGRRYEQYF,TGTGCCAGCAGCTTAGCTGTGGTTAGCGGGAGGAGGTACGAGCAGTACTTC
TRBV15,TRBD1,once,TRBJ1-2,CATSSSMPDRDYGYTF,TGTGCCACCAGCTCCTCTATGCCTGACAGGGACTATGGCTACACCTTC
TRBV5-1,TRBD1,-,TRBJ1-1,CASTQTRTGNTEAFF,TGCGCCAGCACCCAGACCCGGACAGGGAACACTGAAGCTTTCTTT
TRBV5-4,TRBD2,-,TRBJ2-3,CASSHQREGRDTQYF,TGTGCCAGCAGCCATCAGCGGGAGGGCCGGGATACGCAGTATTTT
TRBV18,-,-,TRBJ1-4,CASSARSNEKLFF,TGTGCCAGCTCGGCGCGGTCTAATGAAAAACTGTTTTTT
TRBV10-3,TRBD1,-,TRBJ2-7,CAISESVTGDEQYF,TGTGCCATCAGTGAGTCTGTGACAGGGGACGAGCAGTACTTC
TRBV5-1,-,-,TRBJ2-6,CASSLGYSGANVLTF,TGCGCCAGCAGCCTCGGGTATTCTGGGGCCAACGTCCTGACTTTC
TRBV7-8,-,-,TRBJ1-2,CASSLDAADYGYTF,TGTGCCAGCAGCTTAGACGCGGCAGACTATGGCTACACCTTC
TRBV27,-,-,TRBJ2-7,CASSFGRGSPYEQYF,TGTGCCAGCAGCTTTGGGCGGGGTTCGCCCTACGAGCAGTACTTC
TRBV6-6,-,-,TRBJ1-4,CASSYAAPNEKLFF,TGTGCCAGCAGTTACGCGGCCCCTAATGAAAAACTGTTTTTT
TRBV4-3,-,-,TRBJ1-2,CASSQVQGNYGYTF,TGCGCCAGCAGCCAAGTTCAGGGTAACTATGGCTACACCTTC
TRBV4-1,-,-,TRBJ1-6,CASSPPGTVNSPLHF,TGCGCCAGCAGCCCCCCCGGGACTGTAAATTCACCCCTCCACTTT
TRBV5-1,TRBD1,-,TRBJ2-7,CASSGTGVAYEQYF,TGCGCCAGCAGCGGTACAGGGGTTGCGTACGAGCAGTACTTC
TRBV14,TRBD2,-,TRBJ2-7,CASSQDPGLAGGEQYF,TGTGCCAGCAGCCAAGATCCCGGACTAGCGGGAGGGGAGCAGTACTTC
TRBV28,-,few,TRBJ1-3,CASTMYIYSGNTIYF,TGTGCCAGCACCATGTACATTTACTCTGGAAACACCATATATTTT
TRBV11-3,-,-,TRBJ2-5,CASCPGYETQYF,TGTGCCAGCTGCCCCGGGTATGAGACCCAGTACTTC
TRBV7-2,-,-,TRBJ1-4,CASSLDSGQKLFF,TGTGCCAGCAGCTTAGACTCAGGGCAAAAACTGTTTTTT
TRBV2,-,-,TRBJ1-4,CATRGTNEKLFF,TGTGCCACGAGAGGCACTAATGAAAAACTGTTTTTT
TRBV5-4,TRBD1,-,TRBJ2-5,CASSLALIGTGRETQYF,TGTGCCAGCAGCTTGGCCCTAATCGGGACAGGGAGGGAGACCCAGTACTTC
TRBV6-5,TRBD2,once,TRBJ2-1,CASSWASGRNNEQFF,TGTGCCAGCAGTTGGGCTAGCGGGAGAAACAATGAGCAGTTCTTC
TRBV11-2,-,-,TRBJ2-7,CASSFGPGREQYF,TGTGCCAGCAGCTTTGGCCCTGGGAGGGAGCAGTACTTC